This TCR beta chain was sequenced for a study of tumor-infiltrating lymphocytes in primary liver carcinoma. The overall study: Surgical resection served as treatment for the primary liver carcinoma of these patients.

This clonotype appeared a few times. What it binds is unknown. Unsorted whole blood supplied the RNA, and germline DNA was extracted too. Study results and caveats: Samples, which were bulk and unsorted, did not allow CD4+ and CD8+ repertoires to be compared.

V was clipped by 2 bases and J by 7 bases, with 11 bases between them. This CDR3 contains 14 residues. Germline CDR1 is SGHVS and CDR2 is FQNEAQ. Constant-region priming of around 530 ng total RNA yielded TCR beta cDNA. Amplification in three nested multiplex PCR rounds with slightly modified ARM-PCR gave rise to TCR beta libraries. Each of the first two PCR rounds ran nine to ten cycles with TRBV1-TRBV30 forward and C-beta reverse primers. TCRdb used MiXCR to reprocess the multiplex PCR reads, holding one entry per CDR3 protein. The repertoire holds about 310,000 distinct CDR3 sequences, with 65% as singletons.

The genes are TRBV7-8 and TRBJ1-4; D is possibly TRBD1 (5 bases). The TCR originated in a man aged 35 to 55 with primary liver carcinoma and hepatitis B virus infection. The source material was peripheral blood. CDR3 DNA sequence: TGTGCCAGCAGCTTATACAGGACCGGTGAAAAACTGTTTTTT. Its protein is CASSLYRTGEKLFF.